The 10 T cell receptor beta chains reported below all come from one sample, sequenced in a study of control samples from healthy donors and cancer patients. TCRdb's copy holds only in-frame clones and misses some; the assay was immunoSEQ multiplex PCR. The sample carries approximately 230,000 clones, roughly 80% recorded once. Specimen: PBMCs. All receptors derive from a woman aged 55-70 years with lung cancer.

This chain's CDR3 is CASSKGTTLRNEQFF. In nucleotides, the CDR3 is TGTGCCAGCAGCAAGGGGACTACCCTCCGCAATGAGCAGTTCTTC. This rearrangement joins TRBV3-1 (or the pseudogene TRBV3-2) to TRBJ2-1, with TRBD2 identical over 7 bases. The CDR3 is 15 amino acids. CDR1 is LGHDT, CDR2 YNNKEL, per germline (reference sequence). V lost 5 bases to trimming and J lost 6 bases; unmatched junction nucleotides: 10.

The chain uses TRBV19 and TRBJ1-1; D gene uncertain. Germline CDR1 is LNHDA and CDR2 is SQIVND (reference sequence). Trimming pared 1 base from V and 5 bases from J, leaving 8 bases between. The CDR3 loop spans 13 amino acids. The DNA for the CDR3 is TGTGCCAGTAGTATAGGCGCTCGGACTGAAGCTTTCTTT. Translated: CASSIGARTEAFF.

The rearrangement uses TRBV5-4 and TRBJ2-1; 8 bases agree with TRBD2. This CDR3 is 15 amino acids long. V lost 1 base, J lost 4 bases, and 4 bases stayed unmatched. The germline V gene has CDR1 SGHNT and CDR2 YYREEE (reference sequence). The CDR3: CASSLTSGPYNEQFF. Written as DNA, the CDR3 is TGTGCCAGCAGCTTGACTAGCGGCCCTTACAATGAGCAGTTCTTC.

Regarding this clone: Other DNA variants within this sample encode the same CDR3. The chain couples TRBV9 to TRBJ1-6, with D perhaps matching TRBD1 (6 bases). The V gene's germline CDR1 is SGDLS and CDR2 YYNGEE. The CDR3 totals 15 residues. V was pared by 0 bases and J by 6 bases, with 10 bases between. The DNA for the CDR3 is TGTGCCAGCAGCGTAGGGCAGGGGTCTAATTCACCCCTCCACTTT. This codes for CASSVGQGSNSPLHF.

The V call is TRBV6-1, the J call TRBJ1-3; weak D call: TRBD1 (5 bases). Germline V gene lookup returns CDR1 MNHNS and CDR2 SASEGT. The CDR3 totals 13 residues. The V end was cut by 3 bases, the J end by 7 bases, with 10 bases between. Written as DNA, the CDR3 is TGTGCCAGCAGTGAGAGTGGGGGGAACACCATATATTTT. This translates into CASSESGGNTIYF.

This clone was recorded a few times. The chain has TRBV7-8 and TRBJ1-4; the D gene is possibly TRBD1 (5 bases). The CDR3 is made up of 13 amino acids. V was clipped by 5 bases and J by 10 bases, with 14 bases between them. Germline V gives CDR1 SGHVS, CDR2 FQNEAQ. The DNA of the CDR3 is TGTGCCAGCAGCGCCGCTGTGGGGGGAAAACTGTTTTTT. Its translation: CASSAAVGGKLFF.

This clone was seen a few times. V is TRBV5-4 and J is TRBJ1-3; 9 bases map to TRBD1. The ends lost 3 bases at V and 0 bases at J; junction bases unmatched: 7. This CDR3 contains 17 residues. CDR1 is SGHNT, CDR2 YYREEE, per germline (reference sequence). The CDR3 nucleotides read TGTGCCAGCAGCTCACCGGGACAGGGCTTCTCTGGAAACACCATATATTTT. Residues: CASSSPGQGFSGNTIYF.

With regard to this clone: Other DNA sequences in this sample translate to the same CDR3. The CDR3 coding sequence is TGTGCCACCAGCAGAGGTCTCGGTGGCTACACCTTC. This encodes CATSRGLGGYTF. The chain recombines TRBV15 with TRBJ1-2, with no clear D. This CDR3 has 12 amino acids. CDR1 is LNHNV, CDR2 YYDKDF, per germline (reference sequence). V was cut by 1 base and J by 7 bases, with 7 bases left in between.

The rearrangement links TRBV5-1 to TRBJ1-5; D is unresolved. The germline V gene has CDR1 SGHRS and CDR2 YFSETQ. Trimming removed 4 bases from V and 4 bases from J, with 12 bases in between. There are 14 residues in the CDR3. The CDR3 region has the DNA TGCGCCAGCAGCCCGGGGAGCGGGAATCAGCCCCAGCATTTT. Amino acids: CASSPGSGNQPQHF. Full variable domain (rest looked up from reference TRBV5-1 and TRBJ1-5): KAGVTQTPRYLIKTRGQQVTLSCSPISGHRSVSWYQQTPGQGLQFLFEYFSETQRNKGNFPGRFSGRQFSNSRSEMNVSTLELGDSALYLCASSPGSGNQPQHFGDGTRLSIL.

This chain connects TRBV10-3 to TRBJ1-5; 7 nucleotides line up with TRBD1. CDR1 and CDR2 (germline): ENHRY, SYGVKD. The V gene end was trimmed by 2 bases and the J gene end by 1 base; junction bases not matched to a gene: 5. CDR3 length: 16 amino acids. CDR3 DNA: TGTGCCATCAGTGAGACCGGGACAGCGAGCAATCAGCCCCAGCATTTT. This translates into CAISETGTASNQPQHF.